This T cell receptor beta chain derives from a study of T cell responses to AZD1222 COVID-19 vaccine. The study's findings and limits: Nearly half of spike-specific TCRs reportedly target unmutated variant regions. Only 5 or 6 individuals given AZD1222 were seropositive at baseline.

The method was immunoSEQ multiplex PCR; TCRdb's version includes in-frame clones alone and lacks a portion of them. The repertoire holds about 130,000 clones, with approximately 91% as singletons. The CDR3 consists of 16 residues. Between the trimmed V and J ends, which lost 6 bases and 2 bases, there was a span of 17 bases. CDR1 and CDR2 (germline): ENHRY, SYGVKD. Second-dose intervals of approximately 4 or approximately 12 weeks were pooled. About this clone: Its antigen is not known.

This TCR derives from an adult who received the AZD1222 COVID-19 vaccine. Specimen: peripheral blood, collected 28 days after the second AZD1222 dose. This chain links TRBV10-3 with TRBJ2-1; tentative D call: TRBD2 (6 bases). CDR3: CAIREPPPGAYNEQFF. CDR3 nucleotide sequence: TGTGCCATCAGGGAACCCCCGCCGGGGGCCTACAATGAGCAGTTCTTC.